The rows below give T cell receptor beta chains drawn from one sample of a study of CD8 T cells in Susac syndrome. A single record per CDR3 protein comes from TCRdb applying MiXCR to the immunoSEQ multiplex PCR reads. In the table there are fewer than 85,000 distinct CDR3 sequences, 95% of which are singletons. Sequencing was done on a sample of CD8+ T cells from PBMCs. These receptors were obtained from a human donor with Susac syndrome. Both conserved end residues are part of each CDR3. D genes are given only for firm matches. Size is stated for part of the rows, as once, few or many counts, or as a class when the clone is expanded.

>TRBJ2-2|-|-|TRBV20-1
TGCAGTGCTGATTTATACACCGGGGAGCTGTTTTTT
CSADLYTGELFF
>TRBJ2-7|-|once|TRBV28
TGTGCCAGCAGTTTAGCCCTTGAAGGGGAGCAGTACTTC
CASSLALEGEQYF
>TRBJ1-2|-|-|TRBV25-1
TGTGCCAGCCTCAAATGGCCCTATGGCTACACCTTC
CASLKWPYGYTF
>TRBJ2-1|-|-|TRBV12-5
TGTGCTAGTGGTCCGGGCCTGTCCTACAATGAGCAGTTCTTC
CASGPGLSYNEQFF
>TRBJ2-3|-|-|TRBV3-1
TGTGCCAGCAGCCAAGGGTGGAGACTGAGCACAGATACGCAGTATTTT
CASSQGWRLSTDTQYF
>TRBJ1-2|TRBD1|-|TRBV6-2/TRBV6-3
TGTGCCAGCAGTTACGTCGGACAGGGGATGATTGGCTACACCTTC
CASSYVGQGMIGYTF
>TRBJ2-7|TRBD2|-|TRBV4-3
TGCGCCAGCAGCCAAGGGGCCGGGAGGGCCAGTTACGAGCAGTACTTC
CASSQGAGRASYEQYF
>TRBJ2-7|-|-|TRBV4-3
TGCGCCAGCAGCCAGGGTTCTAGGGGCCCACGTCACGAGCAGTACTTC
CASSQGSRGPRHEQYF
>TRBJ2-3|-|-|TRBV5-4
TGTGCCAGCAGCTTGTTGGTGCGGTTTTTT
CASSLLVRFF
>TRBJ2-1|-|-|TRBV19
TGTGCCAGTAGTATAGAGGGCTCCAATGAGCAGTTCTTC
CASSIEGSNEQFF
>TRBJ2-3|-|-|TRBV7-2
TGTGCCAGCCCCGAAAACAGTGGGTTGGATACGCAGTATTTT
CASPENSGLDTQYF
>TRBJ2-1|-|-|TRBV15
TGTGCCACCCGGGGTCCACCACAATACAATGAGCAGTTCTTC
CATRGPPQYNEQFF
>TRBJ2-2|-|-|TRBV27
TGTGCCAGCAGTTCCTCACCAGGGTTGGGGGAGCTGTTTTTT
CASSSSPGLGELFF
>TRBJ2-3|TRBD2|-|TRBV7-9
TGTGCCAGCAGCACCCTAGCGGGAGGGTACACAGATACGCAGTATTTT
CASSTLAGGYTDTQYF
>TRBJ1-1|-|-|TRBV20-1
TGCAGTGCTAGAGGTTTCGGGGACTTAGGTTTTGCGAACACTGAAGCTTTCTTT
CSARGFGDLGFANTEAFF
>TRBJ2-1|-|-|TRBV12-3/TRBV12-4
TGTGCCAGCAGAGAAACAGGGCCCAATGAGCAGTTCTTC
CASRETGPNEQFF
>TRBJ1-1|-|-|TRBV12-3/TRBV12-4
TGTGCCAGCAGTGTTAACACTGAAGCTTTCTTT
CASSVNTEAFF
>TRBJ1-1|TRBD1|once|TRBV15
TGTGCCACCAGCACCCGGACAGGGGGGAGCACTGAAGCTTTCTTT
CATSTRTGGSTEAFF
>TRBJ2-4|-|-|TRBV27
TGTGCCAGCAGTTTAAAAGCCAAAAACATTCAGTACTTC
CASSLKAKNIQYF
>TRBJ2-4|-|-|TRBV7-2
TGTGCCAGCAGCCTAACAGCCAAAAACATTCAGTACTTC
CASSLTAKNIQYF
>TRBJ2-1|-|-|TRBV24-1
TGTGCCACCAGTGATGGGACCAGTCTTGAGCAGTTCTTC
CATSDGTSLEQFF
>TRBJ2-7|TRBD2|-|TRBV28
TGTGCCAGCAGTGCCGGGACTAGCGGTTTCTACGAGCAGTACTTC
CASSAGTSGFYEQYF
>TRBJ2-3|-|-|TRBV27
TGTGCCAGCAGTACTTACACAGATACGCAGTATTTT
CASSTYTDTQYF
>TRBJ2-5|TRBD2|-|TRBV20-1
TGCAGTGCTAACCGACTAGCGGGAGGGGGAGAGACCCAGTACTTC
CSANRLAGGGETQYF
>TRBJ1-1|TRBD1|-|TRBV20-1
TGCAGTGCTAGACTGGGGAGGACAGGACAAGCTTTCTTT
CSARLGRTGQAFF
>TRBJ1-2|-|-|TRBV29-1
TGCAGCGTGGTGACACTCCAAGGGGGCTACACCTTC
CSVVTLQGGYTF
>TRBJ2-5|-|-|TRBV29-1
TGCAGCGTGGCCGGGACCGGAGAGACCCAGTACTTC
CSVAGTGETQYF
>TRBJ2-7|-|-|TRBV5-1
TGCGCCAGCAGCCTTATGGGGTCCTCCTACGAGCAGTACTTC
CASSLMGSSYEQYF
>TRBJ2-1|TRBD1|-|TRBV5-1
TGCGCCAGCAGCTTGGGCCTGACAGGGGGCTACTACAATGAGCAGTTCTTC
CASSLGLTGGYYNEQFF
>TRBJ2-2|TRBD1|-|TRBV20-1
TGCAGTGCTAGGAACAGGGGCTCGAACACCGGGGAGCTGTTTTTT
CSARNRGSNTGELFF
>TRBJ2-3|TRBD2|-|TRBV4-1
TGCGCCAGCAGCCAAGATGGGGAGGGCCCCGATACGCAGTATTTT
CASSQDGEGPDTQYF
>TRBJ2-1|-|-|TRBV4-2
TGTGCCAGCAGCCAAGGCGGAGTCCAGGGGAAGTTCTTC
CASSQGGVQGKFF
>TRBJ2-5|TRBD1|-|TRBV29-1
TGCAGCGTTCTACAGGGGGCGGGAGAGACCCAGTACTTC
CSVLQGAGETQYF
>TRBJ2-3|-|-|TRBV20-1
TGCAGTGCTAGAGATGGGATAGGCTTCCAAGCAGATACGCAGTATTTT
CSARDGIGFQADTQYF
>TRBJ1-2|-|-|TRBV6-5
TGTGCCAGCAGGGGCATGGGCTTGTCACGCTATGGCTACACCTTC
CASRGMGLSRYGYTF
>TRBJ1-2|-|-|TRBV29-1
TGCAGCGTTGAAAGGGGCAGGGCGGAAGGCTACACCTTC
CSVERGRAEGYTF
>TRBJ1-1|-|-|TRBV4-2
TGTGCCAGCAGCCAAGCCGGGCAGGACAGAAGGAACACTGAAGCTTTCTTT
CASSQAGQDRRNTEAFF
>TRBJ2-3|TRBD2|-|TRBV28
TGTGCCAGCAGTTCTCTAGCGGGAGGGCCGAAAGATACGCAGTATTTT
CASSSLAGGPKDTQYF
>TRBJ2-7|-|-|TRBV20-1
TGCAGTGCTAGCCCTTGGCGGGACCACCCTGTGTACGAGCAGTACTTC
CSASPWRDHPVYEQYF
>TRBJ2-2|-|-|TRBV9
TGTGCCAGCAGCCCCCAAGCCGGGACGCCCACCGGGGAGCTGTTTTTT
CASSPQAGTPTGELFF
>TRBJ1-2|-|once|TRBV9
TGTGCCAGCAGCGTACCAGGAGGGGGAGGCTACACCTTC
CASSVPGGGGYTF
>TRBJ1-1|-|-|TRBV28
TGTGCCAGCAGTTTACGGACTACGGGGACTGAAGCTTTCTTT
CASSLRTTGTEAFF
>TRBJ2-1|-|few|TRBV30
TGTGCCTGGAGTGTCCGGGGGACGAATGAGCAGTTCTTC
CAWSVRGTNEQFF
>TRBJ1-1|TRBD1|once|TRBV2
TGTGCCAGCAGTAACAGGGGCGGACTTGAAGCTTTCTTT
CASSNRGGLEAFF
>TRBJ2-1|TRBD2|-|TRBV19
TGTGCCAGTAGTCCCGAGGGACTAGCGGGCAGGAGCTCCTACAATGAGCAGTTCTTC
CASSPEGLAGRSSYNEQFF
>TRBJ2-1|-|-|TRBV5-1
TGCGCCAGCAGAGGGGACTCCGATGAGCAGTTCTTC
CASRGDSDEQFF
>TRBJ2-5|-|-|TRBV2
TGTGCCAGCAGTGAACCAATAGGGGGAGAGACCCAGTACTTC
CASSEPIGGETQYF
>TRBJ2-3|-|-|TRBV9
TGTGCCAGCAGCGTAAGGTGGGAGGACCTCACAGATACGCAGTATTTT
CASSVRWEDLTDTQYF
>TRBJ1-1|-|-|TRBV29-1
TGCAGCCCACGGACAATTGACACTGAAGCTTTCTTT
CSPRTIDTEAFF
>TRBJ2-2|-|-|TRBV15
TGTGCCACCCAGGGGGACGGGAGCGCCGGGGAGCTGTTTTTT
CATQGDGSAGELFF
>TRBJ2-3|-|-|TRBV29-1
TGCAGCGTTGAAGACGGGTCAATAGGAAATACGCAGTATTTT
CSVEDGSIGNTQYF
>TRBJ2-7|-|-|TRBV16
TGTGCCAGCAGCCAATCGAATAGCCACGAGCAGTACTTC
CASSQSNSHEQYF
>TRBJ2-2|TRBD1|-|TRBV7-2
TGTGCCAGCAGACAGGGGGCGGGCACCGGGGAGCTGTTTTTT
CASRQGAGTGELFF
>TRBJ2-3|TRBD2|-|TRBV30
TGTGCCTGGATCCGAGCGGGAGGTCCAGATACGCAGTATTTT
CAWIRAGGPDTQYF
>TRBJ2-1|-|-|TRBV5-6
TGTGCCAGCAGCTTGGCGAGCTCCTACAATGAGCAGTTCTTC
CASSLASSYNEQFF
>TRBJ2-3|-|-|TRBV9
TGTGCCAGCTCCCTCTTGGCTGGCTTTAGCACAGATACGCAGTATTTT
CASSLLAGFSTDTQYF
>TRBJ2-7|-|-|TRBV5-1
TGCGCCAGCAGCTTGGTGGCGAGCGAGCAGTACTTC
CASSLVASEQYF
>TRBJ2-3|TRBD2|-|TRBV20-1
TGCAGTGCTAGAGGGGAGGGCCTAGATACGCAGTATTTT
CSARGEGLDTQYF
>TRBJ1-5|TRBD1|-|TRBV27
TGTGCCAGTTCGACAGGGGGATTCAATCAGCCCCAGCATTTT
CASSTGGFNQPQHF
>TRBJ1-5|-|-|TRBV24-1
TGTGCCACCAGGAAGCTCCCTCGAAATCAGCCCCAGCATTTT
CATRKLPRNQPQHF